The entry below gives a single TCR beta chain sequence along with its context. The antigen is not known. The table came from immunoSEQ multiplex PCR; TCRdb's copy has only in-frame clones and leaves some out. The repertoire has more than 65,000 clones, 85% to 95% of them found once; the top ten carry 0.65% to 0.7%. Trimming stripped 1 base from V and 2 bases from J, with 5 bases between. The CDR3 has 13 amino acids. CDR1 is MGHRA, CDR2 YSYEKL, per germline. The sample belongs to a study of cytomegalovirus exposure and HLA in healthy donors. Whole-study results and caveats: The authors confirmed in vitro that a few CMV-associated chains were specific for CMV antigens. The tendency of first-cohort TCR clusters to co-occur in the 100 to 150 validation repertoires was identified by a subsequent analysis. Across donors, most TCRs were seen rarely, yet some public ones were widespread. A list of 150 or so TCR beta chains associated with cytomegalovirus was given.

The receptor's source is a man aged 18 to 29 in good health and CMV-seronegative. This sequence joins TRBV4-1 and TRBJ1-2; no firm D call. Input material: PBMCs. DNA of the CDR3: TGCGCCAGCAGCCAAGGTCTGAACTATGGCTACACCTTC. Its translation is CASSQGLNYGYTF.